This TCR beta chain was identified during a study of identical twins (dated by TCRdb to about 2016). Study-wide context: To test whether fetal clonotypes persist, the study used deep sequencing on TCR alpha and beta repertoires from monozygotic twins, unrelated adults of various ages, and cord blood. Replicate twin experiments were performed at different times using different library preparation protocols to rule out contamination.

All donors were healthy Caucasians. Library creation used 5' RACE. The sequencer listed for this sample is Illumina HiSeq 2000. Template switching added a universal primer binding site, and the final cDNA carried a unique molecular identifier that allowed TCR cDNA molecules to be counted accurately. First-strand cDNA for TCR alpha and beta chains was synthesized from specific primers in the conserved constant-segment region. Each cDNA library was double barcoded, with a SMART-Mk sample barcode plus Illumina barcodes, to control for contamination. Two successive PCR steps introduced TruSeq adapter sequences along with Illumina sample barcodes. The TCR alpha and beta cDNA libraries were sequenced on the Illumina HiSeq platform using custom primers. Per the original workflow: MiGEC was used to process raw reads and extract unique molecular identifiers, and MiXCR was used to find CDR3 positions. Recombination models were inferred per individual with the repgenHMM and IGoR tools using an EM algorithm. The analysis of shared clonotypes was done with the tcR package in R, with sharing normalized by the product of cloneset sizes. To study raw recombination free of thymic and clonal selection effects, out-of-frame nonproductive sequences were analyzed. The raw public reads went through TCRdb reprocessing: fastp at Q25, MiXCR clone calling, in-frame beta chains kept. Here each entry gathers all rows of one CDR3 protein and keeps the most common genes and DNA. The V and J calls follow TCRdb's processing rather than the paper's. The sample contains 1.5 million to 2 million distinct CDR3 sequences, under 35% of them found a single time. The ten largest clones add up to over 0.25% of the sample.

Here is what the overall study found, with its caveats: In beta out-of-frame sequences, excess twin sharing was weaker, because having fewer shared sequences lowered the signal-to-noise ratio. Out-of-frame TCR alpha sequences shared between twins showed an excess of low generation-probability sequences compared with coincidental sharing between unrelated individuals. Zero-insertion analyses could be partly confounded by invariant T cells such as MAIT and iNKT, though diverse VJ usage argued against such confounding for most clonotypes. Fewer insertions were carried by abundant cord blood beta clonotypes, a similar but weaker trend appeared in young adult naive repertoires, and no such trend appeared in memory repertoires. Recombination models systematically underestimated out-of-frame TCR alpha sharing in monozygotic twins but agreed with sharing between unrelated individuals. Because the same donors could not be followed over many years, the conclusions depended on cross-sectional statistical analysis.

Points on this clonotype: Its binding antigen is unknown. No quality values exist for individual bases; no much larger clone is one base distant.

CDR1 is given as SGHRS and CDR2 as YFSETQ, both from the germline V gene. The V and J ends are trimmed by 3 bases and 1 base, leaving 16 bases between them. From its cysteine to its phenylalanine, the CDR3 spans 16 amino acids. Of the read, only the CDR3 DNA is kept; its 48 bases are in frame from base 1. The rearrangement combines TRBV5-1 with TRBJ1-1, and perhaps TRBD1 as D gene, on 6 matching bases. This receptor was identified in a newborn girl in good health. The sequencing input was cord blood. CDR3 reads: CASSSGAPGQNTEAFF. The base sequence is TGCGCCAGCAGCTCGGGAGCACCGGGACAGAACACTGAAGCTTTCTTT. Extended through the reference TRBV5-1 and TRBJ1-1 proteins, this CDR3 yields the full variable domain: KAGVTQTPRYLIKTRGQQVTLSCSPISGHRSVSWYQQTPGQGLQFLFEYFSETQRNKGNFPGRFSGRQFSNSRSEMNVSTLELGDSALYLCASSSGAPGQNTEAFFGQGTRLTVV.